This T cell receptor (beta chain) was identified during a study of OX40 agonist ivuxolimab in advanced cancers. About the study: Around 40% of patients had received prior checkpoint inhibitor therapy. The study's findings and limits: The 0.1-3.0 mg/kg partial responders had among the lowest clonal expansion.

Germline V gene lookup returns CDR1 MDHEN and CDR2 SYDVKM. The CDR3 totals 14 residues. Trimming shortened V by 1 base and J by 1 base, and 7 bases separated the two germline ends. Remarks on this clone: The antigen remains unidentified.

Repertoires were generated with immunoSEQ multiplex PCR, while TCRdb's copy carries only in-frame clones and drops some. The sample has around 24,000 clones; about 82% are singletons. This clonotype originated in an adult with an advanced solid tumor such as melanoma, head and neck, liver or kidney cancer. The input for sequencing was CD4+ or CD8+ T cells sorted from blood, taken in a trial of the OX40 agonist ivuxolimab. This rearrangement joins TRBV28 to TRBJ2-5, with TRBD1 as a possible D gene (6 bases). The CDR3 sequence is CASSLSQGQETQYF. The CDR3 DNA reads TGTGCCAGCAGTTTATCACAGGGCCAAGAGACCCAGTACTTC.